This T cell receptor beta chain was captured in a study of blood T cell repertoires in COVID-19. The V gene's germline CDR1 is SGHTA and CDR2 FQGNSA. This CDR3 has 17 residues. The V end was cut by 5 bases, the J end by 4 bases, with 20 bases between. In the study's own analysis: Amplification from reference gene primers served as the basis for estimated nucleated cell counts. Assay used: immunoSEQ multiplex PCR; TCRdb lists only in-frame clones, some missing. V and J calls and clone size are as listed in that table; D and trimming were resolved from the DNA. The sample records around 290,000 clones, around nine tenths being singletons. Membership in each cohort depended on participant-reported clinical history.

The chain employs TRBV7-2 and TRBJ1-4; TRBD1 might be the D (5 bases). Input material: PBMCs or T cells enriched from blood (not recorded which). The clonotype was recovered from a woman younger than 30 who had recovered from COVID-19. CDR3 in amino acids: CASSLRPGYGYNEKLFF. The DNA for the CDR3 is TGTGCCAGCAGCCTAAGGCCAGGGTACGGCTATAATGAAAAACTGTTTTTT.